The TCR beta chain under discussion was sequenced for a study of T cells after yellow fever vaccination. As for the study in general: Researchers used SMART-Seq v4 Ultra Low Input to prepare fractions that had low cell numbers.

The table lists this clonotype with many counts. This CDR3 contains 14 residues. Germline V CDR1 and CDR2: MNHEY, SVGAGI. Trimming stripped 0 bases from V and 3 bases from J, with 8 bases between. Template switching with 5'RACE generated the TCR cDNA and added a universal primer site and UMIs. TCRdb reanalysed the 5' RACE reads using MiXCR and keeps one entry per CDR3 protein. Found here are more than 110,000 distinct CDR3 sequences, approximately 6.6% of them singletons; the top ten hold approximately 0.64%. The clonotype originates from a man aged 30 to 39 who received the YFV17D yellow fever vaccine. The chain couples TRBV6-5 to TRBJ2-5, with D tentatively TRBD1 (6 bases). Sequences were derived from CD4+ T cells sorted from PBMCs, sampled 10 days after the yellow fever booster vaccination. The CDR3 DNA is TGTGCCAGCAGTTACTCGGGACAAAAAGAGACCCAGTACTTC. Encoded protein: CASSYSGQKETQYF.